This note documents a single TCR beta chain sequence. The study built unsorted libraries from 2 million PBMCs kept at -80 C. The data stem from a study of neurological immune-mediated disorders. The ends were cut back, 5 bases at V and 2 bases at J, with 11 bases in the middle. The CDR3 totals 14 residues. Germline V gene sequence: CDR1 MNHEY, CDR2 SMNVEV (reference sequence). The method for making cDNA was 5'RACE, and it used 10-nucleotide random UMIs. TCRdb recomputed calls from the 5' RACE reads with MiXCR, one row per CDR3 protein. The table lists about 29,000 distinct CDR3 sequences, roughly an eighth of them singletons, with 7.8% in the top ten.

Input material: PBMCs. The chain links TRBV27 to TRBJ2-3; D is perhaps TRBD2 (5 bases). The clonotype was recovered from a man in his 60s in good health. Written as DNA, the CDR3 is TGTGCCAGCAGTGTGCTAGCTTCCACAGATACGCAGTATTTT. Protein: CASSVLASTDTQYF.